The clone carrying this T cell receptor (beta chain) came up once. Its specificity is unknown. A much larger clonotype is one base distant, so this may be a read error. This entry is derived from a study of CD8 T cells in ankylosing spondylitis. The study's findings and limits: Reported data indicate significant enrichment of disease-linked clones within matched ankylosing spondylitis synovial fluid.

There are 13 residues in the CDR3. The germline gives CDR1 MNHEY, CDR2 SVGAGI. Making use of molecular barcodes, quantitative 5'-RACE generated TCR beta libraries. TCRdb fed the 5' RACE reads into MiXCR, producing one record per CDR3 protein. The sample consists of about 130,000 distinct CDR3 sequences, more than 9.5% of them appearing once. Input material: blood, either unsorted or a sorted T cell fraction (not recorded which). This sequence joins TRBV6-5 and TRBJ1-5; D is uncertain. This clonotype was sampled from a female donor with ankylosing spondylitis or in good health (not recorded which). This CDR3 reads CASCYSPIQPQHF. Here the CDR3 DNA reads TGTGCCAGCTGTTACTCCCCCATTCAGCCCCAGCATTTT.